Described below is a single T cell receptor (beta chain) sequence and its context. Source study methods: Amplified reference gene primers provided the basis for estimating nucleated cell counts. Some clones are missing from TCRdb's copy, which holds only in-frame ones; the method was immunoSEQ multiplex PCR. V and J calls and clone size are as listed in that table; D and trimming were resolved from the DNA. The table includes about 84,000 clones, 70% to 80% detected once. This sample is part of a study of blood T cell repertoires in COVID-19. The wider study: Whether acute or convalescent, the COVID-19 samples came from the United States, Italy and Spain. Sample material is recorded as cDNA or gDNA derived from T cells, B-cell-depleted T cells, or PBMCs.

Germline CDR1 LNHDA, CDR2 SQIVND (reference sequence). This CDR3 contains 13 residues. V lost 5 bases, J lost 1 base, and 8 bases lay in between. This clonotype was sampled from a man in his fifties or sixties with active or convalescent COVID-19. J is TRBJ1-1 and V is TRBV19; D is possibly TRBD1 (6 bases). Sequencing input: peripheral blood. CDR3 nucleotide sequence: TGTGCCAGTAGTGGACAGTCGAACACTGAAGCTTTCTTT. Amino acids: CASSGQSNTEAFF.